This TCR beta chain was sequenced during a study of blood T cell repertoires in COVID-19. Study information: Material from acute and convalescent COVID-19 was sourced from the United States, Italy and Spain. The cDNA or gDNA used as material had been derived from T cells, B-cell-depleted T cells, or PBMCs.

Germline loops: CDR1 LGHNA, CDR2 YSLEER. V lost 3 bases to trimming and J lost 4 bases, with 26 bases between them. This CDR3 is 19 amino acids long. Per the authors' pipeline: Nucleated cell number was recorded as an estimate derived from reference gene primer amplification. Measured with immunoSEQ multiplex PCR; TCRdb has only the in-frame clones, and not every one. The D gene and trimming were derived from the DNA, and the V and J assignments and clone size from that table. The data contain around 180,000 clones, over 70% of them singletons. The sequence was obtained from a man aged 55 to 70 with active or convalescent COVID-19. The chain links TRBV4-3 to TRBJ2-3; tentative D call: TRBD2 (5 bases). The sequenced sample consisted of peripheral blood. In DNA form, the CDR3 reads TGCGCCAGCAGCCAGGAGAGAAGGGTTGGGAGCCCATATCCAGATACGCAGTATTTT. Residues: CASSQERRVGSPYPDTQYF.